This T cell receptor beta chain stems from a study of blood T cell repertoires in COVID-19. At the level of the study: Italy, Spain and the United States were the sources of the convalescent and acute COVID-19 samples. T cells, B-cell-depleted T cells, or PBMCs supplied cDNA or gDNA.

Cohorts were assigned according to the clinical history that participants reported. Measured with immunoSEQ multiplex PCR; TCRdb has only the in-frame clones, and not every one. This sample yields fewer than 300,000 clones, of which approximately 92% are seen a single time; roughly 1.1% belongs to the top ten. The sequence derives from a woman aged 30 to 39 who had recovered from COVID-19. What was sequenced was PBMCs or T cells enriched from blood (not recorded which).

The DNA for the CDR3 is TGTGCCACCAGTGATTCGGGGACTAGCGGGAGGAGGAAGCACGAGACCCAGTACTTC. This translates into CATSDSGTSGRRKHETQYF. The chain carries TRBV24-1 and TRBJ2-5, with 15 bases lining up with TRBD2. The CDR3 covers 19 residues. In germline, CDR1 is KGHDR, CDR2 SFDVKD. V was clipped by 2 bases and J by 5 bases; unmatched bases: 11.